This T cell receptor beta chain is drawn from a study of T cells in Graves' hyperthyroidism and ophthalmopathy. Disease lasting under 3 months, a NOSPECS grade of at least 4, and a Clinical Activity Score of at least 3 were features of the ophthalmopathy patients. Patients were excluded for uncontrolled infection, other autoimmune disease, pregnancy or lactation. Orbital computed tomography, thyroid ultrasound, serum thyroxine and TRAb, and clinical symptoms together informed the diagnoses. Amplification of TCR beta CDR3 regions used RNA as the template. Carried out on the TCR CDR3, a first-round RT-PCR used the HTBI primer set. TCRdb used MiXCR to reprocess the multiplex PCR reads, holding one entry per CDR3 protein. The sample records around 370,000 distinct CDR3 sequences, approximately 17% being singletons. The CDR3 has 13 amino acids. Trimming cost V 7 bases and J 3 bases, with 7 bases left between them. CDR1 is ENHRY and CDR2 is SYGVKD in the germline V gene.

The receptor was derived from a man in his late teens or twenties with Graves' ophthalmopathy. J is TRBJ1-6 and V is TRBV10-3; D is unclear. Sequencing was performed on blood. The CDR3 sequence is CAITAGYNSPLHF. The CDR3 nucleotides read TGTGCCATCACCGCAGGCTATAATTCACCCCTCCACTTT.